Listed below are T cell receptor beta chains from one sample, sequenced in a study of CD8+ T cells in alopecia areata. TCRdb keeps only in-frame clones here, not all; method: immunoSEQ multiplex PCR. The table shows 210,000 or so clones, with approximately 65% occurring only once. The specimen was CD4+ T cells sorted from blood, collected at week 44, from a patient treated with tofacitinib. The source is a human donor with alopecia areata. CDR3s include the opening cysteine and the closing phenylalanine or tryptophan. Fields, in order: V gene, clone size, J gene, D gene, CDR3 DNA, CDR3 protein. The D gene is left open where the match is weak. Size is omitted from some rows. Given values are once, few, many or a class for expanded clones.

>TRBV5-6|few|TRBJ2-5|NA
TGTGCCAGCAGCTTCACAGGAGGAGAGACCCAGTACTTC
CASSFTGGETQYF
>TRBV5-6|NA|TRBJ2-6|TRBD2
TGTGCCAGCACCCCGGACGGGAGGGTTGGGGCCAACGTCCTGACTTTC
CASTPDGRVGANVLTF
>TRBV9|NA|TRBJ2-3|NA
TGTGCCAGCAGCTGGGGGGCCGGCACAGATACGCAGTATTTT
CASSWGAGTDTQYF
>TRBV29-1|NA|TRBJ2-3|TRBD1
TGCAGCGTCGATCCCCCGGTGGGACAGGGCACAGATACGCAGTATTTT
CSVDPPVGQGTDTQYF
>TRBV25-1|NA|TRBJ2-1|TRBD2
TGTGCCAGCAGTTTAACCGGGACTAGCCTCAATGAGCAGTTCTTC
CASSLTGTSLNEQFF
>TRBV5-4|few|TRBJ1-1|NA
TGTGCCACTCGGATAATCTCAGGGAACACTGAAGCTTTCTTT
CATRIISGNTEAFF
>TRBV29-1|NA|TRBJ2-7|NA
TGCAGCGTGGATACCGGGTACGAGCAGTACTTC
CSVDTGYEQYF
>TRBV29-1|NA|TRBJ2-1|NA
TGCAGCGTTGACTACCTTGGCAATGAGCAGTTCTTC
CSVDYLGNEQFF
>TRBV5-1|NA|TRBJ2-1|NA
TGCGCCAGCAGCTTAGCCCTCAAGCAGTTCTTC
CASSLALKQFF
>TRBV29-1|NA|TRBJ2-7|NA
TGCAGCGCTGGGACATCGACCTACGAGCAGTACTTC
CSAGTSTYEQYF
>TRBV20-1|NA|TRBJ2-1|NA
TGCAGTGCCCAAAACAATGAGCAGTTCTTC
CSAQNNEQFF
>TRBV4-3|NA|TRBJ1-1|NA
TGCGCCAGCAGCCAAGTTAAGGACACTGAAGCTTTCTTT
CASSQVKDTEAFF
>TRBV7-9|few|TRBJ1-2|NA
TGTGCCAGCAGCTACTCGGGGTTGCAAGGCTACACCTTC
CASSYSGLQGYTF
>TRBV5-1|NA|TRBJ2-5|NA
TGCGCCAGCAGCTCCAGACAGGAAGAGACCCAGTACTTC
CASSSRQEETQYF
>TRBV5-6|NA|TRBJ2-5|NA
TGTGCCAGCAGCTTCGGATGCCGGAGGGGAGGCAAAGAGACCCAGTACTTC
CASSFGCRRGGKETQYF
>TRBV7-2|NA|TRBJ2-5|NA
TGTGCCAGCAGCTTAGCAGGGGGTGAGACCCAGTACTTC
CASSLAGGETQYF
>TRBV25-1|NA|TRBJ1-2|NA
TGTGCCAGCAGTGAAGCGGGGTTGGGTGGCTACACCTTC
CASSEAGLGGYTF
>TRBV5-1|NA|TRBJ2-3|NA
TGCGCCAGCAGCTTGTGGGAGGAACTAGATACGCAGTATTTT
CASSLWEELDTQYF
>TRBV30|NA|TRBJ2-7|NA
TGTGCCTGGTCTAGAACAGGAAGATCCTACGAGCAGTACTTC
CAWSRTGRSYEQYF
>TRBV5-1|once|TRBJ2-7|NA
TGCGCCAGCAGCTCGGTCGGCCCATCCTACGAGCAGTACTTC
CASSSVGPSYEQYF
>TRBV30|NA|TRBJ1-1|TRBD1
TGTGCCCGTACAGGGGATATAGGCACTGAAGCTTTCTTT
CARTGDIGTEAFF
>TRBV5-6|few|TRBJ2-3|NA
TGTGCCAGCAGCTCGCGCGGCACAGATACGCAGTATTTT
CASSSRGTDTQYF
>TRBV7-9|NA|TRBJ1-2|NA
TGTGCCAGCAGCCAGACCCCTCCCCAGCTTAACTATGGCTACACCTTC
CASSQTPPQLNYGYTF
>TRBV27|few|TRBJ2-7|NA
TGTGCCAGCAGTTTATCGCAGGGCTACGAGCAGTACTTC
CASSLSQGYEQYF
>TRBV30|NA|TRBJ2-7|NA
TGTGCCTGGAGAGAAACAATTAAATACGAGCAGTACTTC
CAWRETIKYEQYF
>TRBV29-1|NA|TRBJ2-7|TRBD1
TGCAGCGTTGTGGACAGGGGTTTTTTGGACGAGCAGTACTTC
CSVVDRGFLDEQYF
>TRBV19|NA|TRBJ1-5|NA
TGTGCCAGTAGTATCGGGGTTGGGACTTGGAATCAGCCCCAGCATTTT
CASSIGVGTWNQPQHF
>TRBV14|NA|TRBJ1-4|NA
TGTGCCAGCAGCGAACGAACCGGCGGGAGTGAAAAACTGTTTTTT
CASSERTGGSEKLFF
>TRBV4-3|NA|TRBJ2-1|TRBD2
TGCGCCAGCAGCCAAGATTCGCCTAGCGGGGGGGCCGAGCAGTTCTTC
CASSQDSPSGGAEQFF
>TRBV10-3|NA|TRBJ1-1|NA
TGTGCCATCGGCCCCGGGAACACTGAAGCTTTCTTT
CAIGPGNTEAFF
>TRBV30|NA|TRBJ1-2|NA
TGTGCCTGGAGTGTTGGAGGAGGTTCCTCGAATAGCTACACCTTC
CAWSVGGGSSNSYTF
>TRBV11-2|NA|TRBJ1-5|NA
TGTGCCAGCAGTGACACCGGCAATCAGCCCCAGCATTTT
CASSDTGNQPQHF
>TRBV5-1|NA|TRBJ2-3|NA
TGCGCCAGCAGCTTAGACCTTGGCCCGCAGTATTTT
CASSLDLGPQYF
>TRBV29-1|NA|TRBJ2-7|NA
TGCAGCGTTGAGGGGGCAGGTTTGTACGAGCAGTACTTC
CSVEGAGLYEQYF
>TRBV2|NA|TRBJ1-6|NA
TGTGCCAGCAGGACCCCACCGGGCTCACCCCTCCACTTT
CASRTPPGSPLHF
>TRBV29-1|once|TRBJ2-1|TRBD2
TGCAGCGTTGCCAAGCGGGGGGGCTACAATGAGCAGTTCTTC
CSVAKRGGYNEQFF
>TRBV11-2|NA|TRBJ1-3|TRBD1
TGTGCCAGCAGCGCACGGACAGGTGGTGGAAACACCATATATTTT
CASSARTGGGNTIYF
>TRBV7-9|NA|TRBJ2-3|NA
TGTGCCAGCAGCAAGGCCTTCGGTGGAGATACGCAGTATTTT
CASSKAFGGDTQYF
>TRBV5-1|once|TRBJ2-5|NA
TGCGCCAGCAGCCCGCCCGCTGCAATTGAGACCCAGTACTTC
CASSPPAAIETQYF
>TRBV28|few|TRBJ1-5|TRBD1
TGTGCCAGCAGTACTTACAGGGGAACGTGGCAGCCCCAGCATTTT
CASSTYRGTWQPQHF
>TRBV5-1|NA|TRBJ2-7|NA
TGCGCCAGCAGCTTCGGGGGGCTCGAGCAGTACTTC
CASSFGGLEQYF
>TRBV19|once|TRBJ1-5|TRBD1
TGTGCCAGTAGTAGGAGGACAGGAGGGGGATGGGGCAATCAGCCCCAGCATTTT
CASSRRTGGGWGNQPQHF
>TRBV7-2|few|TRBJ2-3|NA
TGTGCCGGCTCCGGGGGCACAGATACGCAGTATTTT
CAGSGGTDTQYF
>TRBV10-1|NA|TRBJ2-1|NA
TGCGCCAGCAGTGAGGCTACCCAGAGCAATGAGCAGTTCTTC
CASSEATQSNEQFF
>TRBV5-1|many|TRBJ2-1|NA
TGCGCCAGCACCCCAGATCCGGGGTCGGACAATGAGCAGTTCTTC
CASTPDPGSDNEQFF
>TRBV20-1|NA|TRBJ2-3|NA
TGCAGTGCTAAGGGTCGAGATACGCAGTATTTT
CSAKGRDTQYF
>TRBV2|NA|TRBJ2-5|TRBD2
TGTGCCAGCAGTGAACTGCGAGCGGGGCTTCAAGAGACCCAGTACTTC
CASSELRAGLQETQYF
>TRBV12-5|NA|TRBJ2-5|TRBD1
TGTGCTAGTGGTTTCGGCCACAGGGGGCCGGAGACCCAGTACTTC
CASGFGHRGPETQYF
>TRBV4-3|NA|TRBJ2-2|NA
TGCGCCAGCAGCCAAGGAACACAGAACACCGGGGAGCTGTTTTTT
CASSQGTQNTGELFF
>TRBV4-3|NA|TRBJ2-7|TRBD1
TGCGCCAGCAGCCAACCGGGACAGGGGATCTACGAGCAGTACTTC
CASSQPGQGIYEQYF
>TRBV29-1|few|TRBJ2-5|TRBD1
TGCAGCGTGAGAAAACAGGGGGCAGGGGAGCAGTACTTC
CSVRKQGAGEQYF